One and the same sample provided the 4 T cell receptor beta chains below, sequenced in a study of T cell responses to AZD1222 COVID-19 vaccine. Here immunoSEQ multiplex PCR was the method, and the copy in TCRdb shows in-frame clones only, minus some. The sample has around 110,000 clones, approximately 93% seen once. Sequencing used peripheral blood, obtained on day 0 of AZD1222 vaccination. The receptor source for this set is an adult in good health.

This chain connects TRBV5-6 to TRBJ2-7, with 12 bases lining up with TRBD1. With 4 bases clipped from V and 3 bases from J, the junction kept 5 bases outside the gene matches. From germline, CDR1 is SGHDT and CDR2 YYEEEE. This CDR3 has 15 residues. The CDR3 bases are TGTGCCAGCAGCCTACGGGACAGGGGGCTCTACGAGCAGTACTTC. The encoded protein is CASSLRDRGLYEQYF. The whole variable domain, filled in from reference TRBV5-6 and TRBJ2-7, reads DAGVTQSPTHLIKTRGQQVTLRCSPKSGHDTVSWYQQALGQGPQFIFQYYEEEERQRGNFPDRFSGHQFPNYSSELNVNALLLGDSALYLCASSLRDRGLYEQYFGPGTRLTVT.

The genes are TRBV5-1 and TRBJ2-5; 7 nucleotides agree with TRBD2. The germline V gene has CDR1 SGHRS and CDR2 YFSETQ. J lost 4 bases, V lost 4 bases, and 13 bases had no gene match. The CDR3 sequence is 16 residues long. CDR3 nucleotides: TGCGCCAGCAGCAGGAGGACGGTAGGGAGGGGAGAGACCCAGTACTTC. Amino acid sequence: CASSRRTVGRGETQYF.

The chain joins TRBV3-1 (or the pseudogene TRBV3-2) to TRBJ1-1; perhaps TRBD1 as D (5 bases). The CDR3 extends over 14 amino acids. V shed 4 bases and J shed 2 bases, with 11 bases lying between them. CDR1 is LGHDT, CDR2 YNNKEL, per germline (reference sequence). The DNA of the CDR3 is TGTGCCAGCAGCCTTTGGGACGGCAACACTGAAGCTTTCTTT. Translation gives CASSLWDGNTEAFF.

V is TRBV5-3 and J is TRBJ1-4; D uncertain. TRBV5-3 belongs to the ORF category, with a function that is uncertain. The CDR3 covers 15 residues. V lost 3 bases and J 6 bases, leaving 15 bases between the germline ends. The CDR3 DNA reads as TGTGCCAGAAGCTGGGATCCCAGCTACCATGAAAAACTGTTTTTT. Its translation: CARSWDPSYHEKLFF.